The rows below give T cell receptor beta chains drawn from one sample of a study of shared clonotypes between healthy human individuals. Repertoires were generated with immunoSEQ multiplex PCR, while TCRdb's copy carries only in-frame clones and drops some. The data show over 700,000 clones, approximately 72% seen once. Sample: memory CD4+ T cells sorted from blood. Every receptor here comes from a woman in her 30s in good health. CDR3s include the opening cysteine and the closing phenylalanine or tryptophan. D genes are given only for firm matches. For some rows the clone size is stated as once, few or many, or as a class when expanded; others skip it.

TRBD1,TRBJ2-1,TRBV5-1,NA,TGCGCCAGCAGCTCGACAGGGGCAGCACATGAGCAGTTCTTC,CASSSTGAAHEQFF
NA,TRBJ1-1,TRBV18,NA,TGTGCCAGCTCACCACGGGGGGGCGAGAACACTGAAGCTTTCTTT,CASSPRGGENTEAFF
TRBD1,TRBJ1-1,TRBV4-1,NA,TGCGCCAGCAGCCAAGGGGACAGGTTGAACACTGAAGCTTTCTTT,CASSQGDRLNTEAFF
NA,TRBJ2-1,TRBV11-2,NA,TGTGCCAGCAGCTCCTGGGATAGGAGGAATGAGCAGTTCTTC,CASSSWDRRNEQFF
TRBD1,TRBJ1-4,TRBV9,NA,TGTGCCAGCAGCGTAGGTGCCGGGACAGGTAATGAAAAACTGTTTTTT,CASSVGAGTGNEKLFF
NA,TRBJ2-2,TRBV5-1,NA,TGCGCCAGCAGCCTCAGTAGGCCCGGGGAGCTGTTTTTT,CASSLSRPGELFF
TRBD2,TRBJ2-5,TRBV11-2,few,TGTGCCAGCAGCTCCGGGACTAGCGGGGGCCAAGAGACCCAGTACTTC,CASSSGTSGGQETQYF
NA,TRBJ2-1,TRBV11-3,NA,TGTGCCAGCAGCCCTAGGGGCGGCAGCTCCTACAATGAGCAGTTCTTC,CASSPRGGSSYNEQFF
TRBD2,TRBJ2-5,TRBV6-5,NA,TGTGCCAGCAGCCCACGGCGGGGGAAAGAGACCCAGTACTTC,CASSPRRGKETQYF
NA,TRBJ1-4,TRBV30,NA,TGTGCCTGGAGCACCCAGGCAGGGTTTGGTGAAAAACTGTTTTTT,CAWSTQAGFGEKLFF
NA,TRBJ1-1,TRBV10-3,NA,TGTGCCATCAGTGACAGACAGAACACTGAAGCTTTCTTT,CAISDRQNTEAFF
NA,TRBJ1-3,TRBV28,NA,TGTGCCAGCAGTCAGTCTAGTGGAAACACCATATATTTT,CASSQSSGNTIYF
NA,TRBJ2-1,TRBV1,NA,TGCACCAGCAGCCCAGGGACTAGCGAGGACAATGAGCAGTTCTTC,CTSSPGTSEDNEQFF
TRBD2,TRBJ2-5,TRBV5-6,few,TGTGCCAGCATATCCAGCGGGAGTCCCTTGTCGTACTTC,CASISSGSPLSYF
NA,TRBJ1-1,TRBV28,NA,TGTGCCAGCAGATTGGGTGGGACTAGGATCCGAGCTTTCTTT,CASRLGGTRIRAFF
NA,TRBJ2-1,TRBV10-1,NA,TGCGCCAGCAGCGGCGGGGCTGGCAATGAGCAGTTCTTC,CASSGGAGNEQFF
NA,TRBJ2-3,TRBV25-1,NA,TGTGCCAGCAGTGAATGGGTAACAGATACGCAGTATTTT,CASSEWVTDTQYF
TRBD2,TRBJ2-7,TRBV28,few,TGTGCCAGCAGTTTGCGGGAGGGCCTCTTCGAGCAGTACTTC,CASSLREGLFEQYF
TRBD2,TRBJ2-4,TRBV6-1,NA,TGTGCCAGCAGTGATGGGACTAGCAGGCTGGGTTCCAAGAACATTCAGTACTTC,CASSDGTSRLGSKNIQYF
NA,TRBJ1-6,TRBV7-9,once,TGTGCCAGCAGGTCAACCCGGGCCCCTAATTCACCCCTCCACTTT,CASRSTRAPNSPLHF
NA,TRBJ2-1,TRBV5-4,NA,TGTGCCAGCAGCCTAGGGGGGACCAAAGGCTACAATGAGCAGTTCTTC,CASSLGGTKGYNEQFF
TRBD2,TRBJ2-5,TRBV7-2,NA,TGTGCCAGGAGACTAGCGGGAGGGTCCGAGACCCAGTACTTC,CARRLAGGSETQYF
TRBD2,TRBJ2-7,TRBV6-5,NA,TGTGCCAGCAGTCCCGTGATAGCGGGATCGGGCGAGCAGTACTTC,CASSPVIAGSGEQYF
TRBD2,TRBJ2-7,TRBV5-4,NA,TGTGCCAGCAGCTTGGAGCCTAGCGGCCCCTACGAGCAGTACTTC,CASSLEPSGPYEQYF
NA,TRBJ2-5,TRBV2,NA,TGTGCCAGCAATAGGCTGAAGGATACCCAGTACTTC,CASNRLKDTQYF
NA,TRBJ1-2,TRBV7-2,NA,TGTGCCAGCAGGGCGGCAGGGTATGGCTACACCTTC,CASRAAGYGYTF
TRBD1,TRBJ2-5,TRBV23-1,NA,TGCGCCAGCAGTCAACCGGACAGGGTAGGAGAGACCCAGTACTTC,CASSQPDRVGETQYF
NA,TRBJ1-6,TRBV6-5,NA,TGTGCCAGCAGTTACCTACGGGGAGCACCCCTCCACTTT,CASSYLRGAPLHF
NA,TRBJ1-1,TRBV5-4,NA,TGTGCCAGCAGCGAAGGAGCGGGCAGCTGGAACACTGAAGCTTTCTTT,CASSEGAGSWNTEAFF
NA,TRBJ1-3,TRBV6-4,NA,TGTGCCAGCAGTGACCAGGGATTGGGAAACACCATATATTTT,CASSDQGLGNTIYF
NA,TRBJ2-7,TRBV15,NA,TGTGCCACCAGCAGAGATCTAGCCGGAAGTGTCGAGCAGTACTTC,CATSRDLAGSVEQYF
NA,TRBJ1-5,TRBV7-3,NA,TGTGCCAGCAGCGTAAGCAATCAGCCCCAGCATTTT,CASSVSNQPQHF
TRBD1,TRBJ2-5,TRBV7-6,NA,TGTGCCAGCAGCCCCGGGACAGGGAAAGAGACCCAGTACTTC,CASSPGTGKETQYF
TRBD2,TRBJ2-3,TRBV10-3,NA,TGTGCCATCGAGCAACGGTCCAGCGGGAGAACAGATACGCAGTATTTT,CAIEQRSSGRTDTQYF
TRBD1,TRBJ1-4,TRBV7-8,NA,TGTGCCAGCAGCTGGGACAGCGCGAAGAATGAAAAACTGTTTTTT,CASSWDSAKNEKLFF
NA,TRBJ2-6,TRBV11-2,NA,TGTGCCAGCAGCCTACCTGGGGCCAACGTCCTGACTTTC,CASSLPGANVLTF
NA,TRBJ2-7,TRBV5-1,NA,TGCGCCAGCAGCTTTCGACCAGAGGTATCAAATGAGCAGTACTTC,CASSFRPEVSNEQYF
TRBD2,TRBJ2-1,TRBV11-3,NA,TGTGCCAGCAGCCACCGGACTAGCGGGACCCTCTCCTACAATGAGCAGTTCTTC,CASSHRTSGTLSYNEQFF
NA,TRBJ2-3,TRBV6-6,NA,TGTGCCAGCAGTTACTTGACTAGCACAGATACGCAGTATTTT,CASSYLTSTDTQYF
TRBD2,TRBJ2-5,TRBV19,NA,TGTGCCAGTAGCCTCCTCCAACCGACCGGGACTAGCGGAGGGGGAGAGACCCAGTACTTC,CASSLLQPTGTSGGGETQYF
NA,TRBJ1-1,TRBV23-1,many,TGCGCCAGCAGTCAGGACACTGAAGCTTTCTTT,CASSQDTEAFF
TRBD2,TRBJ2-1,TRBV10-1,NA,TGCGCCAGCAGATTCCTAGCGGCAGACCGCAATGAGCAGTTCTTC,CASRFLAADRNEQFF
NA,TRBJ2-1,TRBV15,few,TGTGCCACCAGCAGGGGCGGGCGTCCAAATGAGCAGTTCTTC,CATSRGGRPNEQFF
NA,TRBJ2-2,TRBV10-3,NA,TGTGCCATCAAAGGTAGCGCGAACACCGGGGAGCTGTTTTTT,CAIKGSANTGELFF
TRBD2,TRBJ2-7,TRBV25-1,NA,TGTGCCAGCAGTGAAGCGCTAGCGGGTAATTACGAGCAGTACTTC,CASSEALAGNYEQYF
NA,TRBJ2-3,TRBV7-2,NA,TGTGCCAGCAGCTCAAAGGCGGGGCTGGGGGATACGCAGTATTTT,CASSSKAGLGDTQYF
NA,TRBJ2-4,TRBV6-1,NA,TGTGCCAGCAGTGAAGCCAGGGGCGTCAAAAACATTCAGTACTTC,CASSEARGVKNIQYF
NA,TRBJ2-5,TRBV7-9,NA,TGTGCCAGCAGCTTAGGAGTCGGGATAGGGGGCCAAGAGACCCAGTACTTC,CASSLGVGIGGQETQYF